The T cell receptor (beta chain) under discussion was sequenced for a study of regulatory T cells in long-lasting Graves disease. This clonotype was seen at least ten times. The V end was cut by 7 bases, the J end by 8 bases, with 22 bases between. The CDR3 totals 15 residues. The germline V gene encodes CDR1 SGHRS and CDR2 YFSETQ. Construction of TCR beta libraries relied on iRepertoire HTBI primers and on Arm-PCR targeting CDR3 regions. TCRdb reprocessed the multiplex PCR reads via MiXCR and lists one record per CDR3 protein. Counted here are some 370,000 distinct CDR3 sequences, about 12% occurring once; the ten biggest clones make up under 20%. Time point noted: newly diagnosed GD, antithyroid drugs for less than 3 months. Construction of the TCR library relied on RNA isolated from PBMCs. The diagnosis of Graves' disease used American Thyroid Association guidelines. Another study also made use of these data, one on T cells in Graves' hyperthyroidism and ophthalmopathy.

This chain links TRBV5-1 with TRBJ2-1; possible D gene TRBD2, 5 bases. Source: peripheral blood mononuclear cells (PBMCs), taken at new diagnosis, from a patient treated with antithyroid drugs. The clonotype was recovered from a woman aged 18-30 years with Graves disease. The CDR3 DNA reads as TGCGCCAGCTCCCTGGGGAGCATCTCACAAGATGAGCAGTTCTTC. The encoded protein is CASSLGSISQDEQFF.